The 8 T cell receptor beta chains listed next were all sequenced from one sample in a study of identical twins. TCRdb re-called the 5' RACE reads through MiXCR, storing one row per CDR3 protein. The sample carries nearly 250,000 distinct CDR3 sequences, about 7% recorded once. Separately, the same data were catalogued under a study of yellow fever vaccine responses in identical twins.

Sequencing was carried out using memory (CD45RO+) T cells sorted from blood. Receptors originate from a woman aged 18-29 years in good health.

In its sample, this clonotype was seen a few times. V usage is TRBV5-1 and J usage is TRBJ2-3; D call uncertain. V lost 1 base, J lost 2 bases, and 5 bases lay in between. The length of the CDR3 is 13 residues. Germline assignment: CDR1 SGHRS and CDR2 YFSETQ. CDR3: CASSLRDTDTQYF. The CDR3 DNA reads TGCGCCAGCAGCTTGAGGGACACAGATACGCAGTATTTT.

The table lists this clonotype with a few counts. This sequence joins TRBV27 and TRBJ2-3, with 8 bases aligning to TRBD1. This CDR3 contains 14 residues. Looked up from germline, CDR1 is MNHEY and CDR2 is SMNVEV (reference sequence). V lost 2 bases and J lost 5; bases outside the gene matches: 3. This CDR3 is CASSLRDRKDTQYF. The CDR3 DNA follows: TGTGCCAGCAGTTTACGGGACAGGAAAGATACGCAGTATTTT.

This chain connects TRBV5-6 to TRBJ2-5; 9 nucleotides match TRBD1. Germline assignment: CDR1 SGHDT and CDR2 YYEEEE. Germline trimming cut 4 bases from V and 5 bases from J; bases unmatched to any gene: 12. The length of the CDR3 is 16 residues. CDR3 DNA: TGTGCCAGCAGCGTAAACCCGACAGGGGGTGGGGAGACCCAGTACTTC. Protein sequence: CASSVNPTGGGETQYF.

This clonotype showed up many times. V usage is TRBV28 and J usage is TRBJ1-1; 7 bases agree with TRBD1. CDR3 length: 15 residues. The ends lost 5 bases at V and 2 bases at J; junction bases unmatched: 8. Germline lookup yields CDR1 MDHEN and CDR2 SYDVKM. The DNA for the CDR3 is TGTGCCAGCAGTCATCACAGGGGCGAAAACACTGAAGCTTTCTTT. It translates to CASSHHRGENTEAFF.

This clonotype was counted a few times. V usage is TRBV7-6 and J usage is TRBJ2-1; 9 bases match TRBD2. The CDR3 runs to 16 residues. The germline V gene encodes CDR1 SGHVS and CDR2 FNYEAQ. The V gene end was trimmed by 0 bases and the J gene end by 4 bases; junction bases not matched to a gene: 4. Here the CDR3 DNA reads TGTGCCAGCAGCTTAGCGGGCGGGAGGGGATACAATGAGCAGTTCTTC. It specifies CASSLAGGRGYNEQFF.

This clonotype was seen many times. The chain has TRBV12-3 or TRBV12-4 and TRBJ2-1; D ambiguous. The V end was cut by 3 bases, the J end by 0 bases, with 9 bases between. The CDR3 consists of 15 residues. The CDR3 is CASSLGNFSYNEQFF. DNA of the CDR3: TGTGCCAGCAGTTTGGGGAATTTCTCCTACAATGAGCAGTTCTTC.

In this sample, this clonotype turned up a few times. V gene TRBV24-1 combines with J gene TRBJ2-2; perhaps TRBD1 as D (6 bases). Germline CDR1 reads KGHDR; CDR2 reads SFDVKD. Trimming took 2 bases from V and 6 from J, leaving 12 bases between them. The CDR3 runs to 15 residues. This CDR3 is CATSDYGRGAGELFF. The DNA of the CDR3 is TGTGCCACCAGTGATTACGGCAGGGGCGCCGGGGAGCTGTTTTTT.

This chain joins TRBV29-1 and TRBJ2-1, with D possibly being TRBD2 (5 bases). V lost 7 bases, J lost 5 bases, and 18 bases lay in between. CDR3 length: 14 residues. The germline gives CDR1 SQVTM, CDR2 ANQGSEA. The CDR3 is CSAPLRGRDNEQFF. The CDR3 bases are TGCAGCGCGCCCCTCCGGGGAAGGGACAATGAGCAGTTCTTC.